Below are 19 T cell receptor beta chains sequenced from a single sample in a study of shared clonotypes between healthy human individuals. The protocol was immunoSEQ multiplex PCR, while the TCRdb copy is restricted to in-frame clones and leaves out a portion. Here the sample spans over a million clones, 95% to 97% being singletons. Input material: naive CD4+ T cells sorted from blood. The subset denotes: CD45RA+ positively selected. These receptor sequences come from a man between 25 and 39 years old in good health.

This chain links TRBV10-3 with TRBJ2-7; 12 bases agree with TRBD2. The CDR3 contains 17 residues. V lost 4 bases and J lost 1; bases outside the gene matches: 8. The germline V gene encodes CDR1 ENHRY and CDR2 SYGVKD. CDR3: CAISASSGRAPSYEQYF. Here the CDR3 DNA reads TGTGCCATCAGTGCCTCTAGCGGGAGGGCCCCTTCCTACGAGCAGTACTTC.

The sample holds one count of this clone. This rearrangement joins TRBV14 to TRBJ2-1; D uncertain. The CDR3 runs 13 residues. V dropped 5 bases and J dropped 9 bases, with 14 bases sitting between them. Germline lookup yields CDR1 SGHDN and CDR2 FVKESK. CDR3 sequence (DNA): TGTGCCAGCAGCGCACGACAATCGGGTGAGCAGTTCTTC. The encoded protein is CASSARQSGEQFF.

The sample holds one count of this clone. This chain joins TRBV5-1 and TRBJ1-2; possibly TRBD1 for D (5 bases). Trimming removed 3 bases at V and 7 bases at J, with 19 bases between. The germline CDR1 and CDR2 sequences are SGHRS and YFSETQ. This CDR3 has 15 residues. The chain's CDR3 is CASSSSLRWDFGYTF. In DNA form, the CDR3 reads TGCGCCAGCAGCTCCAGCCTGAGGTGGGACTTTGGCTACACCTTC.

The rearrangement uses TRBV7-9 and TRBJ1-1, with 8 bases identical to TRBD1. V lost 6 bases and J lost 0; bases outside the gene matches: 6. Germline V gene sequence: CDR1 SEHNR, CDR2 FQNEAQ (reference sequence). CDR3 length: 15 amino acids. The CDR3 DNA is TGTGCCAGCAGTTGGACAGGGCCTCTGAACACTGAAGCTTTCTTT. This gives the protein CASSWTGPLNTEAFF.

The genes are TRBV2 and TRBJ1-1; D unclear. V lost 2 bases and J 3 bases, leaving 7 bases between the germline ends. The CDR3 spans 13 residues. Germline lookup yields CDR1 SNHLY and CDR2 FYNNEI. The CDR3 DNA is TGTGCCAGCAGTGAACAGGCAGACACTGAAGCTTTCTTT. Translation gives CASSEQADTEAFF. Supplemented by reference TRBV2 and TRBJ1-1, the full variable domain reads EPEVTQTPSHQVTQMGQEVILRCVPISNHLYFYWYRQILGQKVEFLVSFYNNEISEKSEIFDDQFSVERPDGSNFTLKIRSTKLEDSAMYFCASSEQADTEAFFGQGTRLTVV.

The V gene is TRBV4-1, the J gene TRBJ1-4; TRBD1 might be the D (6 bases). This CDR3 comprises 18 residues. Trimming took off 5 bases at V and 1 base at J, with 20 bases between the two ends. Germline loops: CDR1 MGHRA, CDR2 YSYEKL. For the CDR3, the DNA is TGCGCCAGCAGCTATCGCCGGGACACGGAGGGAACTAATGAAAAACTGTTTTTT. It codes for CASSYRRDTEGTNEKLFF.

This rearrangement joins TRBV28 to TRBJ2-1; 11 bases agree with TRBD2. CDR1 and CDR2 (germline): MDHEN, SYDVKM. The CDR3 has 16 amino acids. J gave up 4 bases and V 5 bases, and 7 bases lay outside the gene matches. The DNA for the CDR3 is TGTGCCAGCAGTCCCAGGACTAGCGGGTTTTACAATGAGCAGTTCTTC. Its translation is CASSPRTSGFYNEQFF.

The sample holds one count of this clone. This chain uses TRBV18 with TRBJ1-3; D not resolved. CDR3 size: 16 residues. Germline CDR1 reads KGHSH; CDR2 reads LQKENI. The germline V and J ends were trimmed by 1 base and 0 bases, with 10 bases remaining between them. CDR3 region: CASSPQGSVSGNTIYF. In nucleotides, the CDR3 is TGTGCCAGCTCACCACAGGGTAGCGTCTCTGGAAACACCATATATTTT. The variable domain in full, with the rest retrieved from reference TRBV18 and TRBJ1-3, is NAGVMQNPRHLVRRRGQEARLRCSPMKGHSHVYWYRQLPEEGLKFMVYLQKENIIDESGMPKERFSAEFPKEGPSILRIQQVVRGDSAAYFCASSPQGSVSGNTIYFGEGSWLTVV.

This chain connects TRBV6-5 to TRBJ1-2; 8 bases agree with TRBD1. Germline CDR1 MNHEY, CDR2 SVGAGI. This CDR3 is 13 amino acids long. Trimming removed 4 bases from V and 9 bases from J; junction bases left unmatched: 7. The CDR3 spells CASSFLDRGSYTF. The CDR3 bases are TGTGCCAGCAGTTTTCTCGACAGGGGAAGCTACACCTTC.

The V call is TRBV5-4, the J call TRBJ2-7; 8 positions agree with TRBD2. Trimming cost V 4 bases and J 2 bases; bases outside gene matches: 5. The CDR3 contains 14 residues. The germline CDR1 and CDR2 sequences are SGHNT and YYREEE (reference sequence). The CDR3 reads CASSPTGGAYEQYF. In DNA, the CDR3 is TGTGCCAGCAGCCCAACCGGGGGGGCCTACGAGCAGTACTTC.

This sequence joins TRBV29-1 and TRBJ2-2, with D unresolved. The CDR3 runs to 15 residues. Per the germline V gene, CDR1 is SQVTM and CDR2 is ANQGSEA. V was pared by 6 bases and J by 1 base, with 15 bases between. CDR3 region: CSVTTLTMNTGELFF. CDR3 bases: TGCAGCGTAACAACGTTAACGATGAACACCGGGGAGCTGTTTTTT.

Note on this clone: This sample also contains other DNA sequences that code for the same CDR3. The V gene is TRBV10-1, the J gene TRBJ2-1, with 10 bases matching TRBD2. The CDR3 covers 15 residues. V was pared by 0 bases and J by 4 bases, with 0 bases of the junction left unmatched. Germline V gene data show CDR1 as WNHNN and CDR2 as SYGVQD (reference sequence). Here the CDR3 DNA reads TGCGCCAGCAGTGAGTCTAGCGGGAGGTACAATGAGCAGTTCTTC. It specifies CASSESSGRYNEQFF.

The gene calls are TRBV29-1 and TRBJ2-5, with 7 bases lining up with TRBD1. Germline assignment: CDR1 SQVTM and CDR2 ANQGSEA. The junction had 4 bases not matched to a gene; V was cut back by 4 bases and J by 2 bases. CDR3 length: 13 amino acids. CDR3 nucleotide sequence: TGCAGCGTTGCCCACAGGGGTCAAGAGACCCAGTACTTC. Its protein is CSVAHRGQETQYF.

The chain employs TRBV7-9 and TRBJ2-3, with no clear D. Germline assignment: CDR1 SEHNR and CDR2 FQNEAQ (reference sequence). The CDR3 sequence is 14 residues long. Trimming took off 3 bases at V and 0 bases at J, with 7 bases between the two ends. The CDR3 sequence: CASSLAHSTDTQYF. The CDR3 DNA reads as TGTGCCAGCAGCTTGGCCCATAGCACAGATACGCAGTATTTT.

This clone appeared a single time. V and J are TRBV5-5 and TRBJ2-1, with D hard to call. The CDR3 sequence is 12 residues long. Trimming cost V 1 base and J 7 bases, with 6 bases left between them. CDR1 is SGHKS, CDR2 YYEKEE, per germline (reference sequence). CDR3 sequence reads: CASSLSFNEQFF. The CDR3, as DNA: TGTGCCAGCAGCTTGAGCTTTAATGAGCAGTTCTTC.

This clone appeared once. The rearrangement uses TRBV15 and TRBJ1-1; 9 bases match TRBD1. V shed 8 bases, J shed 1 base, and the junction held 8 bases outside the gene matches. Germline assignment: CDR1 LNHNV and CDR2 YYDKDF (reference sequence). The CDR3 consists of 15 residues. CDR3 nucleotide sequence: TGTGCCACCGGGGGGGACAGGGTCCAGAACACTGAAGCTTTCTTT. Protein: CATGGDRVQNTEAFF.

CDR3 bases: TGTGCCAGCAGGAGACAGGGGGGCCCCTACGAGCAGTACTTC. Residues: CASRRQGGPYEQYF. The chain links TRBV28 to TRBJ2-7; 9 bases are a match to TRBD1. Germline V lookup: CDR1 MDHEN, CDR2 SYDVKM. The CDR3 totals 14 residues. Trimming removed 6 bases from V and 2 bases from J; junction bases left unmatched: 5.

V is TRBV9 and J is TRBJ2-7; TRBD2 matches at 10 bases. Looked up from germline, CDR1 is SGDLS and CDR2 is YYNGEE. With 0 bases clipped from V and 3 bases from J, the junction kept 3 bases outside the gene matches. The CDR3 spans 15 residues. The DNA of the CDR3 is TGTGCCAGCAGCGTAGGCACTAGCGGGAACTACGAGCAGTACTTC. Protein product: CASSVGTSGNYEQYF.

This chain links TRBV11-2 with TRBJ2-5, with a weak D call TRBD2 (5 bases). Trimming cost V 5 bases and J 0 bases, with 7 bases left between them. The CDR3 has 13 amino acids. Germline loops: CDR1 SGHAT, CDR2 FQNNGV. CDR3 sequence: CASSPGYQETQYF. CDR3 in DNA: TGTGCCAGCAGCCCGGGATACCAAGAGACCCAGTACTTC.